This T cell receptor beta chain was sequenced in a study of T cells in Graves' hyperthyroidism and ophthalmopathy. This clonotype appeared many times. RNA transcripts provided the source from which TCR beta CDR3 regions were amplified. The TCR CDR3 first-round RT-PCR relied on the HTBI primer set. MiXCR was run by TCRdb on the multiplex PCR reads, yielding one entry per CDR3 protein. The table shows roughly 510,000 distinct CDR3 sequences, with about a fifth occurring only once. The germline V and J ends were trimmed by 5 bases and 5 bases, with 7 bases remaining between them. The CDR3 contains 12 residues.

V is TRBV12-3 or TRBV12-4 and J is TRBJ1-3; D is ambiguous. Material: blood. The receptor was isolated from a man between 18 and 29 years old with Graves' hyperthyroidism. CDR3 bases: TGTGCCAGCAGTCCGGTGAGAAACACCATATATTTT. Translating gives CASSPVRNTIYF.